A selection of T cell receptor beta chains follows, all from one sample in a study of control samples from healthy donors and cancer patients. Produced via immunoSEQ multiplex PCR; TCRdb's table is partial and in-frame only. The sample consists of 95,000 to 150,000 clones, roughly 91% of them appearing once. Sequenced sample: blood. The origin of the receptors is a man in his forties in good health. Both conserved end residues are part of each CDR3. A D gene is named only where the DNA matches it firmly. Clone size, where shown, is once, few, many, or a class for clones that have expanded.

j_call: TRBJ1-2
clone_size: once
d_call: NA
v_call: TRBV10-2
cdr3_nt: TGCGCCAGCAGTGATAGGCGGACTAACTATGGCTACACCTTC
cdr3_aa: CASSDRRTNYGYTF

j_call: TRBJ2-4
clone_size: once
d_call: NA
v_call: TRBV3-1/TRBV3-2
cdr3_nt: TGTGCCAGCAGCCATCACTCGAATAGGGATCTAGCCAAAAACATTCAGTACTTC
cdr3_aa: CASSHHSNRDLAKNIQYF

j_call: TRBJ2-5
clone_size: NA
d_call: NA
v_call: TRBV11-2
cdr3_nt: TGTGCCAGCAGCGCCAAAAGAGACCCATGGTACCAAGAGACCCAGTACTTC
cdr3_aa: CASSAKRDPWYQETQYF

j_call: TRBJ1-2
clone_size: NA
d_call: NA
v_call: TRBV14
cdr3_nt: TGTGCCAGCAGCCATCGTCCGCGGCAAGGCGATGGCTACACCTTC
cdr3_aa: CASSHRPRQGDGYTF

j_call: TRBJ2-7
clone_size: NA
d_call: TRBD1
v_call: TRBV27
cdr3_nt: TGTGCCAGCAGTCCCGGGACAGGGCCATTTCGGCAGTACTTC
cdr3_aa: CASSPGTGPFRQYF

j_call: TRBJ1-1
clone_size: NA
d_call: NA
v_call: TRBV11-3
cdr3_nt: TGTGCCAGCAGGACAGGCTCCACTGAAGCTTTCTTT
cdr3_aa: CASRTGSTEAFF

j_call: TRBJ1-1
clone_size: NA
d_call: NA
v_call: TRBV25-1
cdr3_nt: TGTGCCAGCAGTGAAGACCGAGGGTTGAACACTGAAGCTTTCTTT
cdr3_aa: CASSEDRGLNTEAFF

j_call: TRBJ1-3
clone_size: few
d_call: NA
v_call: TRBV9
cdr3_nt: TGTGCCAGCAGCTCTGCGGATATACGGAACACCATATATTTT
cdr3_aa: CASSSADIRNTIYF

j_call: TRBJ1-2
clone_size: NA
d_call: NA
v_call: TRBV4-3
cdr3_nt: TGCGCCAGCAGCCAAGATCGGCCAGGGCGGAATGGCTACACCTTC
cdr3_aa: CASSQDRPGRNGYTF

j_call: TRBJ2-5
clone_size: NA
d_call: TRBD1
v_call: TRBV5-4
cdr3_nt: TGTGCCAGCAGCTCGTCAGGGGGCGGAGAGACCCAGTACTTC
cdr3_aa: CASSSSGGGETQYF

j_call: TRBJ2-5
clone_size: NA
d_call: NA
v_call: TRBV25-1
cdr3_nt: TGTGCCAGCAGTGAATCGGCAGAACCCGAGACCCAGTACTTC
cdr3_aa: CASSESAEPETQYF

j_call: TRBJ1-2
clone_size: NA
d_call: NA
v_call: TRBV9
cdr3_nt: TGTGCCAGCAGCGTAGGGGGCCAGAACTATGGCTACACCTTC
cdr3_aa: CASSVGGQNYGYTF

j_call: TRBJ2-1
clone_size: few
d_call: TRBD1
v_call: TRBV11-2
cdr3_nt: TGTGCCAGCAGCTTCAGACAAACACAGGGGTACAATGAGCAGTTCTTC
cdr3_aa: CASSFRQTQGYNEQFF

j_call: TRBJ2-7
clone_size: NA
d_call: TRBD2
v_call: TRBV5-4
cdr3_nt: TGTGCCAGCACCACTAGCGGGGGACGCGAGCAGTACTTC
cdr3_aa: CASTTSGGREQYF

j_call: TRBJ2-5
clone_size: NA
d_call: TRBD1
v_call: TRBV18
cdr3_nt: TGTGCCAGCCCACCAACGGCCAGGGGGCTAGAGACCCAGTACTTC
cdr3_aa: CASPPTARGLETQYF

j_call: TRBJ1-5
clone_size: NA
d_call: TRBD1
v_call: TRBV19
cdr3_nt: TGTGCCAGTAGTCCGGGACAGGGCAATCAGCCCCAGCATTTT
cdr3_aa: CASSPGQGNQPQHF

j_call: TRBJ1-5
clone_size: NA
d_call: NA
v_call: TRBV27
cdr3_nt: TGTGCCAGCAGTTTAGTGGGGAACAATCAGCCCCAGCATTTT
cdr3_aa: CASSLVGNNQPQHF

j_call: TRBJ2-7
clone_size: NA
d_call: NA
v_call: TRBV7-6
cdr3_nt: TGTGCCAGCACCCTTGAAGGTACAGGGACTACGGGGGAGCAGTACTTC
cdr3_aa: CASTLEGTGTTGEQYF

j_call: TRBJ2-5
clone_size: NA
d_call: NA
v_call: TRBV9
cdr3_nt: TGTGCCAGCAGCGAGTGGGGGAGCTTTCAAGGGACCCAGTACTTC
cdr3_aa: CASSEWGSFQGTQYF

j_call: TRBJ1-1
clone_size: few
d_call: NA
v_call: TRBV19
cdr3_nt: TGTGCCAGTAGTATATATTCGGGGATGAACACTGAAGCTTTCTTT
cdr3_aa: CASSIYSGMNTEAFF

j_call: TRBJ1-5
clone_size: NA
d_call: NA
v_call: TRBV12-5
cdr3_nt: TGTGCTAGTGGCCCGGACAGAAGCAATCAGCCCCAGCATTTT
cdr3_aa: CASGPDRSNQPQHF

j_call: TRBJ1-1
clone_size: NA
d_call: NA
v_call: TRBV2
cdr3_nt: TGTGCCAGCAGTGGAGGCGTGGGGGGAGGGAGAGACACTGAAGCTTTCTTT
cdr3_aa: CASSGGVGGGRDTEAFF

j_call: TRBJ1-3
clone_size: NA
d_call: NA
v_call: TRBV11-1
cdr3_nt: TGTGCCAGCAGCTTACTCGCAGGAAACACCATATATTTT
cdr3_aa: CASSLLAGNTIYF

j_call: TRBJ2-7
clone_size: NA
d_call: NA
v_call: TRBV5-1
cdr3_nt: TGCGCCAGCAGCTTAACGCGAGAGGCGACTAGGAGGAACGAGCAGTACTTC
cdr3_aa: CASSLTREATRRNEQYF

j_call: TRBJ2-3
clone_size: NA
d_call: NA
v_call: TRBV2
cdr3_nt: TGTGCCAGCAGGGGGGGGACAGGATGGGCAGATACGCAGTATTTT
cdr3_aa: CASRGGTGWADTQYF

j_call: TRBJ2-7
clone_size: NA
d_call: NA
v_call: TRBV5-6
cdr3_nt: TGTGCCAGCAGCTTGCTAGGGGTCAACGAGCAGTACTTC
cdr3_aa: CASSLLGVNEQYF

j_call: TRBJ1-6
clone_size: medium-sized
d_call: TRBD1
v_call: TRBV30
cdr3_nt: TGTGCCTACAAACGGACAGGGGAAAGCTCACCCCTCCACTTT
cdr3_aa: CAYKRTGESSPLHF

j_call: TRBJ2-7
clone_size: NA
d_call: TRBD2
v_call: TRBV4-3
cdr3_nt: TGCGCCAGCAGCCAATTTAGCGGGGGGTCCATTGGGGAGCAGTACTTC
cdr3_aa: CASSQFSGGSIGEQYF

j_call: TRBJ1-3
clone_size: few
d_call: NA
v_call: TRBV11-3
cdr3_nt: TGTGCCAGCAGCTTAGAGGGGCCTGGAAACACCATATATTTT
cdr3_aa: CASSLEGPGNTIYF

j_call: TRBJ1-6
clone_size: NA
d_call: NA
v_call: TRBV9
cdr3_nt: TGTGCCAGCAGCGTAGGCGGCAGCTCCTATAATTCACCCCTCCACTTT
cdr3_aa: CASSVGGSSYNSPLHF

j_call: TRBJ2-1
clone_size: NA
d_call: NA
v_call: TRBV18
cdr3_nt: TGTGCCAGCTCACCACCTGGCCCCGGCAGCAATGAGCAGTTCTTC
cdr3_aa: CASSPPGPGSNEQFF

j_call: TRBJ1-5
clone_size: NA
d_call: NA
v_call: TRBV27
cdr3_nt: TGTGCCAGCAGCTCCGGGAGCAATCAGCCCCAGCATTTT
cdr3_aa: CASSSGSNQPQHF

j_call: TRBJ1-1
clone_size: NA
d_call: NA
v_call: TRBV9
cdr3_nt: TGTGCCAGCAGCGTAGACGGGAGGAGGACTGAAGCTTTCTTT
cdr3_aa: CASSVDGRRTEAFF

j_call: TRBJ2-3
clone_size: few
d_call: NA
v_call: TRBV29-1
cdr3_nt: TGCAGCGCTTGGTCCTTGGGAGATACGCAGTATTTT
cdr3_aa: CSAWSLGDTQYF

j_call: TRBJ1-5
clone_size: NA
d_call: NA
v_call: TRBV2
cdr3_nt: TGTGCCAGCAGGGGCGTCGGCGGATATAGCAATCAGCCCCAGCATTTT
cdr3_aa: CASRGVGGYSNQPQHF

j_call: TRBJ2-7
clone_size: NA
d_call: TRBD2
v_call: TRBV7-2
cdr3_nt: TGTGCCAGCAGCTTAGCGGGACTAGCGGGGGGGGCCTACGAGCAGTACTTC
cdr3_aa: CASSLAGLAGGAYEQYF

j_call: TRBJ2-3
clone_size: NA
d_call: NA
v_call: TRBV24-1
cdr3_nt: TGTGCCACCAGTGATCCTAGCGAGCGGGGCACAGATACGCAGTATTTT
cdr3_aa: CATSDPSERGTDTQYF

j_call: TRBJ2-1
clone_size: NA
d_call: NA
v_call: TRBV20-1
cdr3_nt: TGCAGTGCTAGTAGGGATTCGAGCTCCTACAATGAGCAGTTCTTC
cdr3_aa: CSASRDSSSYNEQFF

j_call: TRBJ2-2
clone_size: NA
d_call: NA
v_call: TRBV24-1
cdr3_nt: TGTGCCACCAGTGATTTGGACAGCTACTCGTCGAACACCGGGGAGCTGTTTTTT
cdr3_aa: CATSDLDSYSSNTGELFF

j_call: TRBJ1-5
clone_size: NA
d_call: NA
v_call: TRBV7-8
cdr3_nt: TGTGCCAGCAGCTTAGCGTCCCGTGTCCAGCCCCAGCATTTT
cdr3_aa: CASSLASRVQPQHF

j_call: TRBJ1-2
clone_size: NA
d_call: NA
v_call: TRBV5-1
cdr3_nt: TGCGCCAGCAGCTTGGCCCAGGGAGGAGGCTACACCTTC
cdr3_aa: CASSLAQGGGYTF

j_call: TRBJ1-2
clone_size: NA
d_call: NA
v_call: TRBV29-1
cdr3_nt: TGCAGCGTCGGGCTTGAGGGCCTCGAAGGCTACACCTTC
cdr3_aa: CSVGLEGLEGYTF